This TCR beta chain originates from a study of STAT5B mutations in CD4+ large granular lymphocyte leukemia. Of note for this clone: Its cognate antigen is unknown.

The V end lost 7 bases, the J end lost 0 bases, and 14 bases lay between the germline ends. This CDR3 has 14 amino acids. From germline, CDR1 is SGHDT and CDR2 YYEEEE. Original processing methods: Productive clonotypes were detectable down to 2.59 x 10-5 frequency. The method was immunoSEQ multiplex PCR; TCRdb's version includes in-frame clones alone and lacks a portion of them. D and trimming come from the DNA, and the V and J calls and clone size come from that table. The sample has some 40,000 clones; 70% to 85% are singletons. Study-wide findings and caveats: Top patient clones used TRBV06 genes more often: 8/27 versus 2/35 in controls.

The sequence was collected from a human donor in good health. The sample comprised CD4+ T cells from blood buffy coats. The gene calls are TRBV5-6 and TRBJ2-7; D may match TRBD1 or TRBD2 (5 bases each). The chain's CDR3 is CASLLTGTSYEQYF. The CDR3 DNA follows: TGTGCCAGCCTCTTGACGGGGACCTCCTACGAGCAGTACTTC.